What follows are 10 T cell receptor beta chains derived from one specimen sequenced in a study of neurological immune-mediated disorders. This sample's time point: longitudinal time-point 1 (baseline). TCRdb re-derived calls from the 5' RACE reads in MiXCR, one entry per CDR3 protein. This table has tens of thousands of distinct CDR3 sequences, about 10% appearing once. The sequencing input was PBMCs. All receptors derive from a male donor with HTLV-1-associated myelopathy (HAM/TSP).

This clonotype was counted ten times or more. V and J are TRBV7-3 and TRBJ1-2; maybe TRBD1 (5 bases). Germline V CDR1 and CDR2: SGHTA, FQGTGA. The CDR3 spans 14 residues. Trimming removed 5 bases from V and 4 bases from J, with 14 bases in between. The DNA of the CDR3 is TGTGCCAGCAGCCAGGGCCGGGTCTCCTATGGCTACACCTTC. Its protein is CASSQGRVSYGYTF.

This clonotype was picked up many times. The chain employs TRBV12-3 or TRBV12-4 and TRBJ2-1; D not certain. The CDR3 sequence is 13 residues long. V was pared by 3 bases and J by 1 base, with 4 bases between. CDR3 DNA: TGTGCCAGCAGTTTTTCGTCCTACAATGAGCAGTTCTTC. Its translation is CASSFSSYNEQFF.

This clonotype was detected ten times or more. The V and J genes are TRBV20-1 and TRBJ1-1, with TRBD1 identical over 9 bases. The J segment lost 5 bases and the V segment lost 0 bases, leaving 13 bases of the junction unmatched. Per germline, CDR1 DFQATT and CDR2 SNEGSKA (reference sequence). This CDR3 is built from 17 residues. CDR3 protein: CSARDPFRDREVTEAFF. CDR3 coding DNA: TGCAGTGCTAGAGACCCATTCCGGGACAGGGAGGTTACTGAAGCTTTCTTT.

This clonotype came up many times. The J gene is TRBJ2-3, the V gene TRBV3-1; 9 positions agree with TRBD2. The CDR3 contains 20 residues. V lost 2 bases to trimming and J lost 3 bases; unmatched junction nucleotides: 18. Germline CDR1 LGHDT, CDR2 YNNKEL (reference sequence). The CDR3 DNA sequence: TGTGCCAGCAGCCAACTCCTCGAGGCGCGGGGGGGCCTAATGACAGATACGCAGTATTTT. Its translation is CASSQLLEARGGLMTDTQYF.

This clonotype was detected many times. The genes are TRBV10-3 and TRBJ1-5, with D possibly TRBD1 on 6 matching bases. V lost 0 bases, J lost 1 base, and 7 bases lay in between. The CDR3 runs to 15 residues. In germline, CDR1 is ENHRY, CDR2 SYGVKD. The CDR3 DNA is TGTGCCATCAGTGAGTCAAGGGGGAGCAATCAGCCCCAGCATTTT. Its translation is CAISESRGSNQPQHF.

This clonotype was picked up many times. This chain joins TRBV6-2 or TRBV6-3 and TRBJ2-1, with D possibly TRBD2 on 6 matching bases. The V and J ends lost 6 bases and 3 bases respectively, with 21 bases between them. Germline CDR1 and CDR2: MNHEY and SVGEGT. The CDR3 spans 17 residues. CDR3 loop: CASRDRQLGEDYNEQFF. CDR3 in DNA: TGTGCCAGCAGAGACCGCCAGTTGGGGGAGGACTACAATGAGCAGTTCTTC.

This clonotype showed up many times. The chain uses TRBV4-3 and TRBJ2-2; D not resolved. Germline-derived CDR1 and CDR2 are LGHNA and YSLEER. The CDR3 sequence is 15 residues long. V dropped 0 bases and J dropped 2 bases, with 7 bases sitting between them. CDR3 in DNA: TGCGCCAGCAGCCAAGACGACCTAAACACCGGGGAGCTGTTTTTT. Protein: CASSQDDLNTGELFF.

This clonotype appeared many times. The rearrangement links TRBV15 to TRBJ2-3, with TRBD2 matching 11 bases. Germline V gene lookup returns CDR1 LNHNV and CDR2 YYDKDF (reference sequence). This CDR3 is 15 amino acids long. V lost 5 bases, J lost 3 bases, and 4 bases stayed unmatched. The CDR3 spells CATSLAGGPTDTQYF. CDR3 nucleotide sequence: TGTGCCACCAGCCTAGCGGGGGGCCCGACAGATACGCAGTATTTT.

The count of this clonotype is one. A much larger clone sits a single nucleotide away, making a read error possible. In nucleotides, the CDR3 is TGCACCAGCAGCGGGGGACTAGCGGGGGGCAATGAGCAGTTCTTC. Translation: CTSSGGLAGGNEQFF. V is TRBV5-1 and J is TRBJ2-1, with TRBD2 matching 15 bases. The CDR3 sequence is 15 residues long. Germline-derived CDR1 and CDR2 are SGHRS and YFSETQ.

The rearrangement uses TRBV6-1 and TRBJ2-6, with D hard to call. The germline V gene encodes CDR1 MNHNS and CDR2 SASEGT. The CDR3 is made up of 14 amino acids. The V gene lost 8 bases and the J gene lost 2 bases, with 10 bases spanning the gap. This CDR3 reads CASLTVPGANVLTF. The CDR3 coding sequence is TGTGCCAGCCTTACGGTCCCTGGGGCCAACGTCCTGACTTTC.